This TCR beta chain was recorded in a study of T cells in Graves' hyperthyroidism and ophthalmopathy. Looking at the study overall: At initial diagnosis, before any treatment had begun, peripheral blood was obtained. Findings and limits, study-wide: Blood shared most expanded thyroid clonotypes above 0.001.

This clonotype was recorded many times. Its antigen remains unknown. Germline lookup yields CDR1 MDHEN and CDR2 SYDVKM. Losses at the gene ends were 5 bases for V and 5 bases for J; bases not matched to a gene: 5. The CDR3 extends over 13 amino acids. RNA transcripts served as the template for amplifying TCR beta CDR3 regions. The TCR CDR3 was amplified in a first-round RT-PCR using the HTBI primer set. TCRdb redid the calling of the multiplex PCR reads with MiXCR, one entry per CDR3 protein. The sample yields some 300,000 distinct CDR3 sequences, less than 20% seen once. The study excluded patients with uncontrolled infection, other autoimmune disease, pregnancy or lactation.

This TCR derives from a man aged 50-59 years with Graves' ophthalmopathy. Sequenced material: blood. V gene TRBV28 combines with J gene TRBJ2-7, with 8 bases lining up with TRBD1. CDR3 residues: CASSRTGFDEQYF. Written as DNA, the CDR3 is TGTGCCAGCAGTCGGACAGGGTTTGACGAGCAGTACTTC.